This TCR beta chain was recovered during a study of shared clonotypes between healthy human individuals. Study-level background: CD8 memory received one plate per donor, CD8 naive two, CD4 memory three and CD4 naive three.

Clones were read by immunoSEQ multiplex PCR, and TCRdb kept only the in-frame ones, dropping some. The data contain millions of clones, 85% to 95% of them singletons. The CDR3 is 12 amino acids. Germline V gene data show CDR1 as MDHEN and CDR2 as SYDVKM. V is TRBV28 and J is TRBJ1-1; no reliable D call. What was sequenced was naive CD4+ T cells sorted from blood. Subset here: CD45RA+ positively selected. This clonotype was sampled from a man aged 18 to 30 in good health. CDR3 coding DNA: TGTGCTACTACCATCCCGAACACTGAAGCTTTCTTT. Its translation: CATTIPNTEAFF.